These 24 T cell receptor beta chains came from one sample sequenced in a study of blood T cell repertoires in COVID-19. Profiled with immunoSEQ multiplex PCR; TCRdb holds only in-frame clones, not every one. The table lists about 170,000 clones, over 75% of them singletons. Input material: peripheral blood. These receptors came from a man at least 80 years old with COVID-19, enrolled during active disease.

This chain joins TRBV29-1 and TRBJ2-5; 9 nucleotides agree with TRBD2. The CDR3 loop spans 14 amino acids. V gave up 2 bases and J gave up 6 bases; unmatched junction bases: 7. The germline V gene has CDR1 SQVTM and CDR2 ANQGSEA. The CDR3 DNA reads as TGCAGCGTTGAAACTGGGCGGGGGGGCCAGACCCAGTACTTC. This translates into CSVETGRGGQTQYF.

The chain is built from TRBV27 and TRBJ1-1; no clear D. Trimming stripped 6 bases from V and 2 bases from J, with 10 bases between. CDR3 size: 13 residues. Germline V gives CDR1 MNHEY, CDR2 SMNVEV (reference sequence). The CDR3 sequence: CASSAKINTEAFF. DNA of the CDR3: TGTGCCAGCAGCGCGAAGATAAACACTGAAGCTTTCTTT.

The V gene is TRBV5-1, the J gene TRBJ2-1, with 13 bases that match TRBD2. V shed 4 bases and J 5 bases; nucleotides not matched to a gene: 9. Germline assignment: CDR1 SGHRS and CDR2 YFSETQ. There are 17 residues in the CDR3. For the CDR3, the DNA is TGCGCCAGCAGCCGTGGACTAGCGGGGGCCCTTGACAATGAGCAGTTCTTC. Its protein is CASSRGLAGALDNEQFF.

This clone was found once. V and J are TRBV4-2 and TRBJ1-6; tentatively, D is TRBD1 (5 bases). Germline loops: CDR1 LGHNA, CDR2 YNFKEQ. This CDR3 is 16 amino acids long. The V end was cut by 0 bases, the J end by 10 bases, with 16 bases between. CDR3 bases: TGTGCCAGCAGCCAAGATGGAAAGGGGCGGCGGTCACCCCTCCACTTT. Translated, it gives CASSQDGKGRRSPLHF.

The CDR3 DNA sequence: TGTGCCAGCAGTCGGACAGAGGGGAATGGCTACACCTTC. This encodes CASSRTEGNGYTF. The chain joins TRBV9 to TRBJ1-2; perhaps TRBD1 as D (6 bases). V was shortened by 5 bases and J by 6 bases, with 14 bases between the two germline ends. CDR1 SGDLS and CDR2 YYNGEE come from the germline V gene. The CDR3 covers 13 residues.

The rearrangement uses TRBV6-5 and TRBJ1-3, with D unresolved. The CDR3 runs to 15 residues. V was clipped by 0 bases and J by 4 bases, with 10 bases between them. Germline CDR1 reads MNHEY; CDR2 reads SVGAGI. The CDR3 DNA follows: TGTGCCAGCAGTTACTCAGGCAGACTCGGAAACACCATATATTTT. Encoded protein: CASSYSGRLGNTIYF.

The chain combines TRBV19 with TRBJ1-1; tentative D call: TRBD1 (5 bases). This CDR3 spans 15 amino acids. Trimming left V 9 bases short and J 0 bases short, with 17 bases between. Germline values: CDR1 LNHDA, CDR2 SQIVND (reference sequence). The CDR3 nucleotides read TGTGCCAGCCGCCCGACAGAACTAATGAACACTGAAGCTTTCTTT. It is translated as CASRPTELMNTEAFF.

This clone was counted a few times. The chain recombines TRBV2 with TRBJ2-2, with TRBD1 identical over 7 bases. J was trimmed by 3 bases and V by 7 bases; bases with no gene match: 5. The V gene's germline CDR1 is SNHLY and CDR2 FYNNEI. The CDR3 covers 14 residues. CDR3 residues: CASNLGTDTGELFF. DNA of the CDR3: TGTGCCAGCAACCTCGGGACAGACACCGGGGAGCTGTTTTTT.

The chain combines TRBV6-5 with TRBJ1-2; TRBD1 is a possible D gene (6 bases). CDR1 MNHEY and CDR2 SVGAGI come from the germline V gene. The CDR3 totals 16 residues. V was shortened by 2 bases and J by 3 bases, with 16 bases between the two germline ends. This CDR3 is CASSYPSGGGDYGYTF. CDR3 DNA: TGTGCCAGCAGTTACCCTTCGGGAGGGGGGGACTATGGCTACACCTTC.

The V gene is TRBV2, the J gene TRBJ2-3; 8 nucleotides line up with TRBD1. With V trimmed by 2 bases and J by 5 bases, 3 bases remained unmatched. Germline V gene lookup returns CDR1 SNHLY and CDR2 FYNNEI. The CDR3 spans 14 residues. The CDR3 is CASSEQGAKDTQYF. In nucleotides, the CDR3 is TGTGCCAGCAGTGAACAGGGGGCAAAAGATACGCAGTATTTT. The full variable domain, in which reference TRBV2 and TRBJ2-3 provide the parts outside the CDR3, is EPEVTQTPSHQVTQMGQEVILRCVPISNHLYFYWYRQILGQKVEFLVSFYNNEISEKSEIFDDQFSVERPDGSNFTLKIRSTKLEDSAMYFCASSEQGAKDTQYFGPGTRLTVL.

V gene TRBV27 combines with J gene TRBJ2-7; TRBD1 aligns across 9 bases. The germline V gene has CDR1 MNHEY and CDR2 SMNVEV (reference sequence). The CDR3 consists of 15 residues. Losses at the gene ends were 5 bases for V and 5 bases for J; bases not matched to a gene: 10. CDR3 bases: TGTGCCAGCAGTCTAAAACAGGGGGCATTGCACGAGCAGTACTTC. Its translation is CASSLKQGALHEQYF.

V gene TRBV5-1 combines with J gene TRBJ1-4; D call uncertain. This CDR3 region has 14 residues. Germline V CDR1 and CDR2: SGHRS, YFSETQ. Trimming took 0 bases from V and 4 from J, leaving 7 bases between them. The CDR3 region is CASSLGTVNEKLFF. Written as DNA, the CDR3 is TGCGCCAGCAGCTTGGGAACAGTTAATGAAAAACTGTTTTTT.

V is TRBV7-2 and J is TRBJ2-3, with TRBD2 identical over 8 bases. The CDR3 has 15 residues. After removal of 2 bases from V and 5 bases from J, the junction contained 6 bases not matched to a gene. Germline CDR1 and CDR2: SGHTA and FQGNSA. This CDR3 reads CASSLRRGVGDTQYF. Written as DNA, the CDR3 is TGTGCCAGCAGCTTAAGGCGGGGGGTCGGAGATACGCAGTATTTT.

The chain's CDR3 is CASSLGAADRNEQFF. DNA of the CDR3: TGTGCCAGCAGCCTGGGAGCTGCCGATAGGAATGAGCAGTTCTTC. The chain couples TRBV6-5 to TRBJ2-1; a possible D gene is TRBD2 (5 bases). The length of the CDR3 is 15 residues. Germline CDR1 MNHEY, CDR2 SVGAGI. Trimming removed 6 bases at V and 7 bases at J, with 19 bases between.

The rearrangement links TRBV28 to TRBJ2-3, with 10 positions matching TRBD1. The germline V gene has CDR1 MDHEN and CDR2 SYDVKM. J gave up 4 bases and V 4 bases, and 5 bases lay outside the gene matches. CDR3 length: 15 residues. This CDR3 reads CASSSDRGLPDTQYF. CDR3 DNA sequence: TGTGCCAGCAGTTCCGACAGGGGGCTGCCAGATACGCAGTATTTT. Together with reference TRBV28 and TRBJ2-3, the CDR3 gives the full variable domain: DVKVTQSSRYLVKRTGEKVFLECVQDMDHENMFWYRQDPGLGLRLIYFSYDVKMKEKGDIPEGYSVSREKKERFSLILESASTNQTSMYLCASSSDRGLPDTQYFGPGTRLTVL.

The genes are TRBV18 and TRBJ2-5; perhaps TRBD1 as D (5 bases). V was cut by 3 bases and J by 3 bases, with 8 bases left in between. Germline CDR1 reads KGHSH; CDR2 reads LQKENI. The CDR3 extends over 13 amino acids. CDR3 region: CASSPGREETQYF. The CDR3 DNA reads as TGTGCCAGCTCACCCGGCAGGGAAGAGACCCAGTACTTC.

The rearrangement links TRBV9 to TRBJ1-1, with 9 bases aligning to TRBD1. CDR3 length: 15 residues. Germline V gene data show CDR1 as SGDLS and CDR2 as YYNGEE. V lost 2 bases to trimming and J lost 3 bases; unmatched junction nucleotides: 5. The CDR3 sequence is CASSVVTGGYTEAFF. The CDR3 nucleotides are TGTGCCAGCAGCGTCGTGACAGGGGGGTACACTGAAGCTTTCTTT.

This clone has a handful of counts. This sample also contains other DNA sequences that code for the same CDR3. The chain couples TRBV2 to TRBJ2-2, with TRBD1 matching 10 bases. The CDR3 spans 16 residues. V lost 5 bases to trimming and J lost 5 bases; unmatched junction nucleotides: 8. Looked up from germline, CDR1 is SNHLY and CDR2 is FYNNEI. The CDR3 here is CASSNRDRGGTGELFF. In DNA, the CDR3 is TGTGCCAGCAGTAACAGGGACAGGGGAGGGACCGGGGAGCTGTTTTTT.

This chain links TRBV6-5 with TRBJ1-2; 7 bases line up with TRBD1. In germline, CDR1 is MNHEY, CDR2 SVGAGI. The CDR3 totals 14 residues. Germline trimming cut 6 bases from V and 4 bases from J; bases unmatched to any gene: 8. The CDR3 is CASSLRRQGYGYTF. CDR3 coding DNA: TGTGCCAGCAGCCTTCGACGACAGGGCTATGGCTACACCTTC.

The chain is built from TRBV4-3 and TRBJ2-7, with D tentatively TRBD1 (6 bases). The V end lost 0 bases, the J end lost 5 bases, and 20 bases lay between the germline ends. From germline, CDR1 is LGHNA and CDR2 YSLEER. There are 17 residues in the CDR3. CDR3 bases: TGCGCCAGCAGCCAAGATACCACCGGGACATTATACAACGAGCAGTACTTC. Protein sequence: CASSQDTTGTLYNEQYF.

This chain links TRBV10-3 with TRBJ1-2; the match to TRBD1 covers 7 bases. The J segment lost 4 bases and the V segment lost 4 bases, leaving 9 bases of the junction unmatched. The CDR3 has 15 amino acids. Germline CDR1 ENHRY, CDR2 SYGVKD. In DNA form, the CDR3 reads TGTGCCATCAGTGGGCCCGGGACAGAGCTCTATGGCTACACCTTC. Its translation: CAISGPGTELYGYTF.

The gene calls are TRBV5-1 and TRBJ2-3; 9 nucleotides align to TRBD2. The trim removed 2 bases at V and 0 bases at J, leaving 10 bases unmatched. Germline V lookup: CDR1 SGHRS, CDR2 YFSETQ. This CDR3 is 18 amino acids long. The CDR3 reads CASSLGAGGHSSTDTQYF. The CDR3 DNA is TGCGCCAGCAGCTTAGGAGCGGGGGGCCACTCTAGCACAGATACGCAGTATTTT.

The chain couples TRBV5-6 to TRBJ1-2; weak D call: TRBD1 (5 bases). The CDR3 contains 15 residues. V lost 0 bases, J lost 2 bases, and 11 bases lay in between. Germline V gene lookup returns CDR1 SGHDT and CDR2 YYEEEE. The CDR3 reads CASSLEGRKNYGYTF. The CDR3 DNA is TGTGCCAGCAGCTTGGAGGGGCGGAAAAACTATGGCTACACCTTC.

The sample holds a few counts of this clone. This chain links TRBV5-1 with TRBJ1-1; D is ambiguous. V lost 1 base, J lost 4 bases, and 11 bases lay in between. Germline V gene lookup returns CDR1 SGHRS and CDR2 YFSETQ. The CDR3 extends over 14 amino acids. The CDR3 reads CASSLYSSGTEAFF. CDR3 nucleotide sequence: TGCGCCAGCAGCTTGTACAGCTCAGGCACTGAAGCTTTCTTT.